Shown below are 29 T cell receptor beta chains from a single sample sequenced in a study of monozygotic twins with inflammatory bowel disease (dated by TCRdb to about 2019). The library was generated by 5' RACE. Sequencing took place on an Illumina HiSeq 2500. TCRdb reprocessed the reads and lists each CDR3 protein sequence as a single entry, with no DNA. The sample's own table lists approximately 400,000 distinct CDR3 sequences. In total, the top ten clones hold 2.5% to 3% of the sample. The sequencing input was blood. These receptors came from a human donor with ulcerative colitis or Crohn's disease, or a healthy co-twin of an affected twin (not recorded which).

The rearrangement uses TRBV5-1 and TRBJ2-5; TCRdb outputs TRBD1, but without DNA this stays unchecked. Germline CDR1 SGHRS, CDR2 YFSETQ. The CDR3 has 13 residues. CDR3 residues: CASSLVPGETQYF.

CDR3 region: CASSLLGVELNGISPLHF. The chain has TRBV5-1 and TRBJ1-6; the D call of TRBD1 rests on TCRdb alone, since no DNA is present to check it. The CDR3 totals 18 residues. Germline CDR1 is SGHRS and CDR2 is YFSETQ.

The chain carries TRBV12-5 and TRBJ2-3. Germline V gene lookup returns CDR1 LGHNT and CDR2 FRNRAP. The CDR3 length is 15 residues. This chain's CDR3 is CASGLGQHGTDTQYF.

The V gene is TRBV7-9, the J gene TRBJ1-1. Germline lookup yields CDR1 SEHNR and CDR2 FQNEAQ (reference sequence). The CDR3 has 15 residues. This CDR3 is CASNLGPRYDTEAFF. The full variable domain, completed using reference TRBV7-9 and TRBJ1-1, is DTGVSQNPRHKITKRGQNVTFRCDPISEHNRLYWYRQTLGQGPEFLTYFQNEAQLEKSRLLSDRFSAERPKGSFSTLEIQRTEQGDSAMYLCASNLGPRYDTEAFFGQGTRLTVV.

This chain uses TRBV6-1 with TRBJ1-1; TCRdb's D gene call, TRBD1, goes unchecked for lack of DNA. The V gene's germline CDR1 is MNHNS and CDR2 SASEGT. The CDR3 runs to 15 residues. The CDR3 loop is CASTPGRTGLTEAFF.

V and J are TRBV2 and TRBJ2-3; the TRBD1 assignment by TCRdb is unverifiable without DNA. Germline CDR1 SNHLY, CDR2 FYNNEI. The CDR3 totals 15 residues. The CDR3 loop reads CASSVDRGYTDTQYF.

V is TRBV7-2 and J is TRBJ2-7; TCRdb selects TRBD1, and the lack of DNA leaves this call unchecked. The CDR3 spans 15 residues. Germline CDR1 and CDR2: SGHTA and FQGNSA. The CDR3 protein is CASSYQTGLSYEQYF.

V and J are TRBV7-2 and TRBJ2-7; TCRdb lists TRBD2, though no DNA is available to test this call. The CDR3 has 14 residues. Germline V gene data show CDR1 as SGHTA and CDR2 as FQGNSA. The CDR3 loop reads CASSNLAGGREQYF.

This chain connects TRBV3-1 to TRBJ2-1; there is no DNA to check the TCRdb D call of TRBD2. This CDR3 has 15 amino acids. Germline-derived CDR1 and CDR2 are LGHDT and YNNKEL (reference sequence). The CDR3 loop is CASSQGDSFYNEQFF.

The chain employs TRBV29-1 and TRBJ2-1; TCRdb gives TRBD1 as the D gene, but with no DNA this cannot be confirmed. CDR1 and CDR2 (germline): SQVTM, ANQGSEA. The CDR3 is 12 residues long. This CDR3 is CSVEPGDNEQFF.

CDR3: CASSLWTGFSSGANVLTF. This chain joins TRBV12-3 or TRBV12-4 and TRBJ2-6; with no DNA, the TCRdb D assignment of TRBD1 cannot be verified. The CDR3 runs 18 residues.

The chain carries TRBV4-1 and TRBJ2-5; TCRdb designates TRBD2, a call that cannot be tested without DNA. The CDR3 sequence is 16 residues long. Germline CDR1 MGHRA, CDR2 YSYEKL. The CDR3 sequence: CASGDFRSLAQETQYF.

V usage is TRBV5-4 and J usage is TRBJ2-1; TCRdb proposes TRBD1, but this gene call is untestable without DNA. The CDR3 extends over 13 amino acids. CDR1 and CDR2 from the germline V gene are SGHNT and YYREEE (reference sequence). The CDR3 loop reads CASSSRQGDEQFF.

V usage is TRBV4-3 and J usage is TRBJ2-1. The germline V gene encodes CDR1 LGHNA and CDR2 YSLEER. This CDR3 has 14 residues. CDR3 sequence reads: CASSQAGSRREQFF.

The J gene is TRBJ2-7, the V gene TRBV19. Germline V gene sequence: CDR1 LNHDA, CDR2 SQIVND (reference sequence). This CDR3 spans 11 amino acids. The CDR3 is CASWGGYEQYF.

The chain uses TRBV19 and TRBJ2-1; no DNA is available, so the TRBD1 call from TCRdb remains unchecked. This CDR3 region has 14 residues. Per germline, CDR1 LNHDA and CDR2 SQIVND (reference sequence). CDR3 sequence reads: CASSMTGGANEQFF.

The CDR3 sequence: CASSYHMNTEAFF. The chain links TRBV7-2 to TRBJ1-1. CDR3 length: 13 amino acids. Germline lookup yields CDR1 SGHTA and CDR2 FQGNSA.

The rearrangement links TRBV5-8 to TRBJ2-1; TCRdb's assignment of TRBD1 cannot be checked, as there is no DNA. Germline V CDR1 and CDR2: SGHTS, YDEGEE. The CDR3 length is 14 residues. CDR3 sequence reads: CASSLGGGFDEQFF.

The chain's CDR3 is CASSYRQGAQSPLHF. The chain uses TRBV5-4 and TRBJ1-6; TCRdb's assignment of TRBD1 cannot be checked, as there is no DNA. CDR1 is SGHNT and CDR2 is YYREEE in the germline V gene (reference sequence). This CDR3 is 15 amino acids long.

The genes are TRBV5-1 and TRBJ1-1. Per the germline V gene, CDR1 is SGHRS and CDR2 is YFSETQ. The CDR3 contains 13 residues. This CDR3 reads CASRFEGNTEAFF.

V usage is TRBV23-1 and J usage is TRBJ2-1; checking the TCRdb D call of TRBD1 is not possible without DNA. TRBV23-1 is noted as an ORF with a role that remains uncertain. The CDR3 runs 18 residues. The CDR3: CASSRPSGTRTDDNEQFF.

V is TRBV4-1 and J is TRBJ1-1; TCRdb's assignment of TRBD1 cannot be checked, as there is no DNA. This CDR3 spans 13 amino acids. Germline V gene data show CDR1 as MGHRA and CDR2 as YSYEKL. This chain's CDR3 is CASSGGGNTEAFF.

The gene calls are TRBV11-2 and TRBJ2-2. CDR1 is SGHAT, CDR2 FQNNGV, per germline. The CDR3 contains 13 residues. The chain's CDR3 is CASSFSQTGELFF.

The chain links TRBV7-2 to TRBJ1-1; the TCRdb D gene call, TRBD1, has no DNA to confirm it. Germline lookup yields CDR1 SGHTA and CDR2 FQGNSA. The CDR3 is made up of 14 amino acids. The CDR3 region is CASSRGRTDTEAFF.

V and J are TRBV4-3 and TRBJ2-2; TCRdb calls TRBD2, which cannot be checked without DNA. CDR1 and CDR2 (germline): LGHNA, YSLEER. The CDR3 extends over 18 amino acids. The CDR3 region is CASSQDVASGGAIGELFF.

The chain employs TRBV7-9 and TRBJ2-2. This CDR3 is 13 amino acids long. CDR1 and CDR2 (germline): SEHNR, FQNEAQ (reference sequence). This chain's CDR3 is CASSLNPTGELFF.

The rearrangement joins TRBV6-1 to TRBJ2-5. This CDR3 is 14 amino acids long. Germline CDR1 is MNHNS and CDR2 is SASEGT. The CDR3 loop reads CASRSSVWGETQYF.

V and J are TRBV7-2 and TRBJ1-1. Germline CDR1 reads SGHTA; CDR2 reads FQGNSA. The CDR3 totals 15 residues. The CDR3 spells CASSLAVARNTEAFF.

The CDR3: CASPAGSSYNEQFF. The rearrangement joins TRBV2 to TRBJ2-1; absent DNA, TCRdb's TRBD2 call cannot be checked. The CDR3 runs 14 residues. Germline V lookup: CDR1 SNHLY, CDR2 FYNNEI.